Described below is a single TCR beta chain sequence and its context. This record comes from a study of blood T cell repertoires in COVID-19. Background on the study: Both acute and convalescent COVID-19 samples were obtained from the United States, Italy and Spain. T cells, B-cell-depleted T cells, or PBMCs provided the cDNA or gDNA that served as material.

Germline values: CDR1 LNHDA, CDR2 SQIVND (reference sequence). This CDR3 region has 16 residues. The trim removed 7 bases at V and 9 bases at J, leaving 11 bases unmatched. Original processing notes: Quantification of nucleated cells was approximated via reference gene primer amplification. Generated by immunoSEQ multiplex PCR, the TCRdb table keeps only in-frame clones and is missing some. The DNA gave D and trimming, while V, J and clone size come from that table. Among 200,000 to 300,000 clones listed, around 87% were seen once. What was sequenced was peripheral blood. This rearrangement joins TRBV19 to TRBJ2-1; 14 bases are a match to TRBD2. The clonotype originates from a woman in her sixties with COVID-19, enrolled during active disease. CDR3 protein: CASNPGTSGSGGEQFF. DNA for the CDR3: TGTGCCAGTAACCCAGGGACTAGCGGGAGTGGGGGTGAGCAGTTCTTC.